A selection of T cell receptor beta chains follows, all from one sample in a study of cytomegalovirus exposure and HLA in healthy donors. Measured with immunoSEQ multiplex PCR; TCRdb has only the in-frame clones, and not every one. The sample contains 100,000 to 120,000 clones, over 75% of which appear only once. Input material: PBMCs. The receptors derive from a woman aged 18 to 35 in good health and CMV-seronegative. CDR3s include the opening cysteine and the closing phenylalanine or tryptophan. A D gene is named only where the DNA matches it firmly. The size entry is marked missing in some rows and otherwise reads once, few, many or a size class.

TRBV9,TRBJ2-2,.,.,TGTGCCAGCAGCGTGGGCCGGAGGACCGGGGAGCTGTTTTTT,CASSVGRRTGELFF
TRBV10-3,TRBJ1-2,.,.,TGTGCCATCAGTGTATCGGTTGGCTACACCTTC,CAISVSVGYTF
TRBV2,TRBJ1-6,.,.,TGTGCCAGCAGGACAGACAGGTGGGCATCACCCCTCCACTTT,CASRTDRWASPLHF
TRBV29-1,TRBJ2-3,TRBD1,.,TGCAGCGTTAGGGCGGACAGGGCGGATACGCAGTATTTT,CSVRADRADTQYF
TRBV11-2,TRBJ1-4,.,.,TGTGCCACCTCCTACTCAACTAATGAAAAACTGTTTTTT,CATSYSTNEKLFF
TRBV6-5,TRBJ2-7,.,.,TGTGCCAGCAGTTCCGACTTGTCTAGCTCCTACGAGCAGTACTTC,CASSSDLSSSYEQYF
TRBV25-1,TRBJ2-7,TRBD1,.,TGTGCCAGCAGCCAAGCGGGACAGGGGGCATACGAGCAGTACTTC,CASSQAGQGAYEQYF
TRBV11-2,TRBJ2-4,TRBD1,.,TGTGCCAGCAGCTCCTACAGGGGGGCCAAAAACATTCAGTACTTC,CASSSYRGAKNIQYF
TRBV14,TRBJ1-2,TRBD1,.,TGTGCCAGCAGCCCAGGGGGGTATGGCTACACCTTC,CASSPGGYGYTF
TRBV14,TRBJ1-1,.,.,TGTGCCAGCAGCCAAGATAGTCCCTGGACTGAAGCTTTCTTT,CASSQDSPWTEAFF
TRBV13,TRBJ2-3,.,.,TGTGCCAGCAGCTTGCCGGGGGGCCGGACAGATACGCAGTATTTT,CASSLPGGRTDTQYF
TRBV2,TRBJ2-3,TRBD2,.,TGTGCCAGCAGCAATTGGGGACTAGCGGCAGATACGCAGTATTTT,CASSNWGLAADTQYF
TRBV6-5,TRBJ2-1,TRBD2,once,TGTGCCAGCAGTTGGCGGGGGGGGGAGCAGTTCTTC,CASSWRGGEQFF
TRBV13,TRBJ2-2,.,.,TGTGCCAGCAGCTCCAGGGATAGAACCGGGGAGCTGTTTTTT,CASSSRDRTGELFF
TRBV28,TRBJ1-5,TRBD1,.,TGTGCCAGCAGTTTAAGGTCATGGCGGACATCAGGGGGGAGCAATCAGCCCCAGCATTTT,CASSLRSWRTSGGSNQPQHF
TRBV11-1,TRBJ2-2,.,.,TGTGCCAGCAGCCCTTTAAACACCGGGGAGCTGTTTTTT,CASSPLNTGELFF
TRBV10-3,TRBJ1-6,TRBD1,.,TGTGCCATCAGGGCGGACAGGGAGGATTCACCCCTCCACTTT,CAIRADREDSPLHF